A single T cell receptor beta chain is shown here with its context. The antigen remains unidentified. Germline CDR1 and CDR2: LNHDA and SQIVND (reference sequence). The CDR3 loop spans 18 amino acids. V lost 1 base, J lost 2 bases, and 18 bases lay in between. The source of the sample is a study of shared clonotypes between healthy human individuals. Study outcomes and limitations: Shared clonotypes across all four donors exceeded non-shared ones in generation probability. Sorted-subset samples were not fully sequenced, rarefaction indicated.

Using immunoSEQ multiplex PCR, the repertoire was profiled, and TCRdb retains in-frame clones only, with some absent. The data hold 2,500,000 or so clones, with 90% to 95% observed a single time. The TCR sequence derives from a man between 18 and 35 years old in good health. The sample was naive CD4+ T cells sorted from blood. Stated subset: CD45RA+ positively selected. The chain links TRBV19 to TRBJ1-5; D is uncertain. CDR3 bases: TGTGCCAGTAGTATAGCCCTGGGAAGCGGCGGCGGCAATCAGCCCCAGCATTTT. It is translated as CASSIALGSGGGNQPQHF. The whole variable domain, filled in from reference TRBV19 and TRBJ1-5, reads DGGITQSPKYLFRKEGQNVTLSCEQNLNHDAMYWYRQDPGQGLRLIYYSQIVNDFQKGDIAEGYSVSREKKESFPLTVTSAQKNPTAFYLCASSIALGSGGGNQPQHFGDGTRLSIL.